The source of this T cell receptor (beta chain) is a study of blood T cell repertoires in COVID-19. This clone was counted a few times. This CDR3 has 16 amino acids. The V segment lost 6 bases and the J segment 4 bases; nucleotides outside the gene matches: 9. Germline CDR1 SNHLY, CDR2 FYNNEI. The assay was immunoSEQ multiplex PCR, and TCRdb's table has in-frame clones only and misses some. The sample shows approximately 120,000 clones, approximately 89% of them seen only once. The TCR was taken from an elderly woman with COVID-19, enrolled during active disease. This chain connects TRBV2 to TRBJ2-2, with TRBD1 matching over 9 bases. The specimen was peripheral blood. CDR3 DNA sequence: TGTGCCAGCAGGGGAAACAGGGGGCAAGGCACCGGGGAGCTGTTTTTT. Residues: CASRGNRGQGTGELFF. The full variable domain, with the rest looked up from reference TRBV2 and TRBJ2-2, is EPEVTQTPSHQVTQMGQEVILRCVPISNHLYFYWYRQILGQKVEFLVSFYNNEISEKSEIFDDQFSVERPDGSNFTLKIRSTKLEDSAMYFCASRGNRGQGTGELFFGEGSRLTVL.